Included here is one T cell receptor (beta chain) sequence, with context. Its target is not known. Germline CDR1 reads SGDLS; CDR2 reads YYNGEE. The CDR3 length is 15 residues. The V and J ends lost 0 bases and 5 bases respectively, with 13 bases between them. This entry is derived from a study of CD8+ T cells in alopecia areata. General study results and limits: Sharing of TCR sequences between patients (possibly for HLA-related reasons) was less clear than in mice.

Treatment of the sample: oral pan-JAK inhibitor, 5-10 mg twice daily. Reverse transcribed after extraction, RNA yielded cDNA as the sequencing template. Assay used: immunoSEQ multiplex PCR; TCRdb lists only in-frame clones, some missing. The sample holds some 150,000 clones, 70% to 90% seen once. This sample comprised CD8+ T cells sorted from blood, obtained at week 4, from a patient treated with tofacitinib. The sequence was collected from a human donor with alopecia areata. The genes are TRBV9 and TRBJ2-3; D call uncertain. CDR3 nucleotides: TGTGCCAGCAGCGTAGAGGGCACGGGCGGAGATACGCAGTATTTT. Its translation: CASSVEGTGGDTQYF.